This T cell receptor beta chain was recovered during a study of T cell changes during pregnancy in multiple sclerosis. This clone occurred once. The CDR3 is 13 residues long. V dropped 2 bases and J dropped 5; count of bases not matched to a gene: 2. Germline lookup yields CDR1 SEHNR and CDR2 FQNEAQ (reference sequence). TCRdb keeps only in-frame clones here, not all; method: immunoSEQ multiplex PCR. The profile shows about 57,000 clones, roughly nine tenths of them singletons. The chain employs TRBV7-9 and TRBJ1-1; 7 nucleotides agree with TRBD1. The TCR originated in a female donor with multiple sclerosis, enrolled in a pregnancy study. Here the sequenced sample was CD4+ T cells from peripheral blood mononuclear cells, taken in the third trimester of pregnancy. CDR3 in DNA: TGTGCCAGCAGCTTACAGGGGGAAACTGAAGCTTTCTTT. It encodes CASSLQGETEAFF.